These T cell receptor beta chains were read from a single sample in a study of T cells in Graves' hyperthyroidism and ophthalmopathy. TCRdb re-called the multiplex PCR reads with MiXCR, one entry per CDR3 protein. The sample contains roughly 500,000 distinct CDR3 sequences, 35% to 55% of which appear only once. The specimen was peripheral blood or thyroid tissue (not recorded which). The receptor source for this set is an adult woman with Graves' disease, either hyperthyroidism or ophthalmopathy (not recorded which). Both conserved end residues are part of each CDR3. Fields, in order: clone size, J gene, D gene, V gene, CDR3 DNA, CDR3 protein. D genes are given only for firm matches. Size tells how often a clone was seen (once, few, many) or the class of an expanded clone, and some rows leave it out.

few	TRBJ1-5	TRBD1	TRBV10-3	TGTGCCATCAGTGACCCGGGAGGGGGCGTTGGTCAGCCCCAGCATTTT	CAISDPGGGVGQPQHF
many	TRBJ1-5	-	TRBV19	TGTGCCAGTAGTATGGGCCTAGGGGACAGCAATCAGCCCCAGCATTTT	CASSMGLGDSNQPQHF
-	TRBJ2-2	-	TRBV10-3	TGTGCCATCAGGTTGTCGGACAGAGTTTTT	CAIRLSDRVF
many	TRBJ2-7	TRBD2	TRBV10-2	TGCGCCAGCGGGAGGGGCTCCCCCTACGAGCAGTACTTC	CASGRGSPYEQYF
many	TRBJ2-2	TRBD1	TRBV11-2	TGTGCCAGCAGCTTAGTCTCGACAGGGGACACCGGGGAGCTGTTTTTT	CASSLVSTGDTGELFF
many	TRBJ2-7	TRBD1	TRBV5-1	TGCGCCAGCAGCTTAGGACAGGGGGCTTCCTACGAGCAGTACTTC	CASSLGQGASYEQYF
-	TRBJ2-7	TRBD1	TRBV29-1	TGCAGCTTAGGGACAGGCACCTACGAGCAGTACTTC	CSLGTGTYEQYF
-	TRBJ1-2	-	TRBV4-1	TGCGCCAGCAGCCAAGAAGGGGTGCTCCCGGTGGGCTACACCTTC	CASSQEGVLPVGYTF
-	TRBJ1-4	-	TRBV6-5	TGTGCCAGCAGTTCGGGGGGTGGCGGAGGTGAAAAACTGTTTTTT	CASSSGGGGGEKLFF
once	TRBJ2-5	TRBD1	TRBV24-1	TGTGCCACCAGTGATTTTGATGGGACAGGGGAGACCCAGTACTTC	CATSDFDGTGETQYF
many	TRBJ2-5	TRBD1	TRBV2	TGTGCCAGCAGTGAAGGACAGGGCCAAGAGACCCAGTACTTC	CASSEGQGQETQYF
-	TRBJ1-2	-	TRBV4-2	TGTGCCAGCAGTTTTAGCGGGGTTCGAGGCTACACCTTC	CASSFSGVRGYTF
many	TRBJ2-7	-	TRBV7-2	TGTGCCAGCAGCGGTGGGGCGCTCTCCTACGAGCAGTACTTC	CASSGGALSYEQYF
-	TRBJ2-5	TRBD1	TRBV2	TGTGCCAGCAGTTTCGGACAGGCTGGGGGAGAGACCCAGTACTTC	CASSFGQAGGETQYF